The sequence of this T cell receptor (beta chain) was determined in a study of cytomegalovirus exposure and HLA in healthy donors. For the study at large: In an earlier analysis, 117 million unique TCR beta sequences were found from 150 million to 200 million T cells.

Comment on this clone: Its antigen remains unidentified.

Points from the study as a whole: Roughly even sequencing depth across donors was the assumption behind the presence/absence analyses.

PCR primers comprised 60 Vbeta and 13 Jbeta primers. Libraries were prepared by immunoSEQ multiplex PCR; TCRdb keeps only in-frame clonotypes and omits some of them. This table has some 150,000 clones, 60% to 85% appearing once. The CDR3 consists of 14 residues. V shed 3 bases and J shed 4 bases, with 12 bases lying between them. Germline-derived CDR1 and CDR2 are MNHEY and SMNVEV (reference sequence). The clonotype originates from a man aged 50-59 years in good health and CMV-seropositive. This rearrangement joins TRBV27 to TRBJ1-1, with D possibly matching TRBD1 (5 bases). Material for sequencing was PBMCs. The CDR3 DNA reads as TGTGCCAGCAGTTTTCGGGGGGGAGGCACTGAAGCTTTCTTT. Translation gives CASSFRGGGTEAFF.